The 28 T cell receptor beta chains given below trace back to one sample, sequenced in a study of blood T cell repertoires in COVID-19. The table came from immunoSEQ multiplex PCR; TCRdb's copy has only in-frame clones and leaves some out. The sample consists of around 120,000 clones, around 86% of them appearing once. Sequenced material: peripheral blood. The receptors originated from a man aged 40-55 years with active or convalescent COVID-19.

The rearrangement joins TRBV14 to TRBJ1-1; 7 bases are shared with TRBD1. CDR1 SGHDN and CDR2 FVKESK come from the germline V gene. The CDR3 runs to 16 residues. Trimming removed 5 bases from V and 1 base from J; junction bases left unmatched: 10. As DNA, the CDR3 is TGTGCCAGCAGCGATACAGGGGAACACGCGAACACTGAAGCTTTCTTT. This translates into CASSDTGEHANTEAFF. Looking up the rest from reference TRBV14 and TRBJ1-1 gives the full variable domain: EAGVTQFPSHSVIEKGQTVTLRCDPISGHDNLYWYRRVMGKEIKFLLHFVKESKQDESGMPNNRFLAERTGGTYSTLKVQPAELEDSGVYFCASSDTGEHANTEAFFGQGTRLTVV.

The genes are TRBV5-1 and TRBJ2-1, with a weak D call TRBD2 (6 bases). There are 13 residues in the CDR3. Trimming pared 4 bases from V and 15 bases from J, leaving 20 bases between. Germline V gene lookup returns CDR1 SGHRS and CDR2 YFSETQ. CDR3 coding DNA: TGCGCCAGCAGCCCGATAGGCGGGGCGGCGGGGTTCTTC. Translated, it gives CASSPIGGAAGFF.

This chain links TRBV19 with TRBJ1-4; TRBD1 is a possible D gene (6 bases). This CDR3 region has 15 residues. The germline CDR1 and CDR2 sequences are LNHDA and SQIVND (reference sequence). V lost 2 bases and J 8 bases, leaving 15 bases between the germline ends. Here the CDR3 reads CASSIRNREKEKLFF. CDR3 bases: TGTGCCAGTAGTATAAGAAACAGGGAAAAGGAAAAACTGTTTTTT.

V gene TRBV19 combines with J gene TRBJ2-7, with TRBD1 matching 9 bases. J lost 3 bases, V lost 4 bases, and 1 base had no gene match. The CDR3 contains 13 residues. Germline CDR1 and CDR2: LNHDA and SQIVND (reference sequence). The CDR3 DNA reads as TGTGCCAGTAGTAGGGACAGGGACTACGAGCAGTACTTC. Its protein product is CASSRDRDYEQYF.

The chain uses TRBV10-3 and TRBJ2-2, with TRBD1 matching over 7 bases. Germline assignment: CDR1 ENHRY and CDR2 SYGVKD. The CDR3 is made up of 15 amino acids. The V segment lost 4 bases and the J segment 5 bases; nucleotides outside the gene matches: 7. The CDR3 coding sequence is TGTGCCATCAGTGCAAGGACAGGAATAACCGGGGAGCTGTTTTTT. Protein product: CAISARTGITGELFF.

This clone was observed once. The chain couples TRBV30 to TRBJ1-4; a weak D match, TRBD1 (6 bases). CDR1 GTSNPN and CDR2 SVGIG come from the germline V gene (reference sequence). With 4 bases removed from V and 4 bases from J, the gap between germline ends came to 13 bases. The CDR3 has 14 residues. The CDR3 DNA reads TGTGCCTGGACCCCAGGACAGAGTAATGAAAAACTGTTTTTT. Its translation is CAWTPGQSNEKLFF.

This chain joins TRBV7-9 and TRBJ2-7; D unclear. The CDR3 is made up of 12 amino acids. Per the germline V gene, CDR1 is SEHNR and CDR2 is FQNEAQ (reference sequence). Trimming took 6 bases from V and 1 from J, leaving 7 bases between them. The CDR3 nucleotides read TGTGCCAGCAGTTCACTTTCCTACGAGCAGTACTTC. It specifies CASSSLSYEQYF.

This clone was counted only a few times. V gene TRBV4-3 combines with J gene TRBJ2-3; weak D call: TRBD2 (6 bases). Germline lookup yields CDR1 LGHNA and CDR2 YSLEER. With 0 bases removed from V and 6 bases from J, the gap between germline ends came to 13 bases. CDR3 length: 15 residues. The DNA of the CDR3 is TGCGCCAGCAGCCAAGATGGAGGGTTTAGGGATACGCAGTATTTT. Translating gives CASSQDGGFRDTQYF.

The V and J genes are TRBV5-1 and TRBJ2-2; 7 positions agree with TRBD1. The CDR3 has 16 residues. Germline CDR1 reads SGHRS; CDR2 reads YFSETQ. The trim removed 0 bases at V and 2 bases at J, leaving 4 bases unmatched. CDR3: CASSLEGAANTGELFF. CDR3 nucleotide sequence: TGCGCCAGCAGCTTGGAGGGGGCTGCAAACACCGGGGAGCTGTTTTTT.

V and J are TRBV2 and TRBJ1-4; no reliable D call. The germline V and J ends were trimmed by 6 bases and 11 bases, with 16 bases remaining between them. The CDR3 has 13 residues. CDR1 and CDR2 from the germline V gene are SNHLY and FYNNEI. CDR3 residues: CASSPSPSSKLFF. DNA for the CDR3: TGTGCCAGCAGCCCCTCTCCTAGCTCGAAACTGTTTTTT.

V and J are TRBV7-9 and TRBJ1-4; unclear D gene. CDR3 length: 15 residues. Trimming left V 1 base short and J 8 bases short, with 14 bases between. The V gene's germline CDR1 is SEHNR and CDR2 FQNEAQ (reference sequence). The CDR3 region has the DNA TGTGCCAGCAGCTTAGTCCGCCCAGGAACGGAAAAACTGTTTTTT. This gives the protein CASSLVRPGTEKLFF.

This clone was counted only a few times. The CDR3 region is CASSGGDSGNTIYF. CDR3 DNA sequence: TGCGCCAGCTCTGGAGGGGACTCTGGAAACACCATATATTTT. The J gene is TRBJ1-3, the V gene TRBV5-1; D may be TRBD1 (5 bases). Trimming cost V 7 bases and J 0 bases, with 11 bases left between them. Germline CDR1 reads SGHRS; CDR2 reads YFSETQ. CDR3 length: 14 amino acids.

The V and J genes are TRBV6-5 and TRBJ2-5; 9 bases are a match to TRBD1. Trimming took 5 bases from V and 5 from J; bases not matched to a gene: 6. The CDR3 loop spans 14 amino acids. The germline V gene has CDR1 MNHEY and CDR2 SVGAGI. CDR3 protein: CASSLQGAEETQYF. DNA of the CDR3: TGTGCCAGCAGTCTACAGGGGGCGGAGGAGACCCAGTACTTC.

The chain joins TRBV9 to TRBJ2-3, with D possibly matching TRBD1 (6 bases). This CDR3 region has 15 residues. V lost 5 bases to trimming and J lost 0 bases, with 13 bases between them. Germline CDR1 reads SGDLS; CDR2 reads YYNGEE. CDR3 in DNA: TGTGCCAGCAGGGGCCAGGGGATAAGCACAGATACGCAGTATTTT. As protein: CASRGQGISTDTQYF.

The rearrangement joins TRBV10-3 to TRBJ1-1, with 11 bases fitting TRBD1. Trimming removed 1 base from V and 6 bases from J; junction bases left unmatched: 4. Germline V gene data show CDR1 as ENHRY and CDR2 as SYGVKD. The CDR3 runs to 15 residues. The CDR3 DNA follows: TGTGCCATCAGTGAGTGGACAGGGGGCGTCGCTGAAGCTTTCTTT. Its translation is CAISEWTGGVAEAFF.

The V and J genes are TRBV6-1 and TRBJ2-7; 8 bases line up with TRBD1. V shed 5 bases and J 7 bases; nucleotides not matched to a gene: 4. This CDR3 is built from 12 residues. Germline loops: CDR1 MNHNS, CDR2 SASEGT. The CDR3 spells CASSWTGREQYF. Written as DNA, the CDR3 is TGTGCCAGCAGTTGGACAGGGCGGGAGCAGTACTTC.

This clone showed up many times. V is TRBV9 and J is TRBJ1-2, with a tentative D call TRBD1 (6 bases). The CDR3 loop spans 16 amino acids. V shed 0 bases and J shed 8 bases, with 20 bases lying between them. Germline V lookup: CDR1 SGDLS, CDR2 YYNGEE. This chain's CDR3 is CASSVEVAGVLRGYTF. CDR3 DNA sequence: TGTGCCAGCAGCGTAGAGGTGGCAGGGGTGTTACGGGGCTACACCTTC.

This clone was counted a single time. V usage is TRBV6-1 and J usage is TRBJ1-4, with TRBD1 as a possible D gene (5 bases). The CDR3 has 16 amino acids. The germline V gene encodes CDR1 MNHNS and CDR2 SASEGT. Deletions cut 3 bases from V and 4 bases from J, with 15 bases between. DNA of the CDR3: TGTGCCAGCAGTGACGACCTACAGGCCTTTAATGAAAAACTGTTTTTT. Its protein is CASSDDLQAFNEKLFF.

This clone has just one count. The chain uses TRBV5-1 and TRBJ1-3, with 7 bases matching TRBD1. The V and J ends lost 0 bases and 1 base, in that order; junction bases with no gene match: 1. Germline V lookup: CDR1 SGHRS, CDR2 YFSETQ. CDR3 length: 15 residues. As DNA, the CDR3 is TGCGCCAGCAGCTTGGAGGGGGCTTCTGGAAACACCATATATTTT. It codes for CASSLEGASGNTIYF.

The V gene is TRBV10-3, the J gene TRBJ2-2, with 7 bases matching TRBD1. From germline, CDR1 is ENHRY and CDR2 SYGVKD. CDR3 size: 14 residues. Losses at the gene ends were 3 bases for V and 4 bases for J; bases not matched to a gene: 2. The CDR3 region is CAISERGLTGELFF. For the CDR3, the DNA is TGTGCCATCAGTGAAAGGGGGCTCACCGGGGAGCTGTTTTTT.

The chain employs TRBV6-2 or TRBV6-3 and TRBJ1-4, with 9 nucleotides matching TRBD1. Germline trimming cut 5 bases from V and 5 bases from J; bases unmatched to any gene: 6. The germline gives CDR1 MNHEY, CDR2 SVGEGT. The CDR3 is made up of 15 amino acids. CDR3 amino acids: CASSLTGTGNEKLFF. CDR3 in DNA: TGTGCCAGCAGTCTAACCGGGACAGGGAATGAAAAACTGTTTTTT.

V is TRBV5-4 and J is TRBJ2-5; possibly TRBD1 for D (6 bases). CDR3 length: 16 amino acids. V lost 0 bases and J 2 bases, leaving 14 bases between the germline ends. Per the germline V gene, CDR1 is SGHNT and CDR2 is YYREEE (reference sequence). CDR3 sequence reads: CASSLGPQGNQETQYF. The DNA for the CDR3 is TGTGCCAGCAGCTTGGGGCCTCAGGGGAATCAAGAGACCCAGTACTTC. Full variable domain (remainder filled in from reference TRBV5-4 and TRBJ2-5): ETGVTQSPTHLIKTRGQQVTLRCSSQSGHNTVSWYQQALGQGPQFIFQYYREEENGRGNFPPRFSGLQFPNYSSELNVNALELDDSALYLCASSLGPQGNQETQYFGPGTRLLVL.

The chain links TRBV5-6 to TRBJ1-1; D remains unclear. Trimming cost V 2 bases and J 5 bases, with 13 bases left between them. The CDR3 is 14 amino acids. CDR1 and CDR2 (germline): SGHDT, YYEEEE. The chain's CDR3 is CASSFVQAGTEAFF. The DNA of the CDR3 is TGTGCCAGCAGCTTTGTCCAGGCGGGTACTGAAGCTTTCTTT.

This clone was recorded only once. The chain joins TRBV2 to TRBJ2-5; 9 nucleotides agree with TRBD1. After removal of 6 bases from V and 5 bases from J, the junction contained 10 bases not matched to a gene. This CDR3 has 15 residues. The germline gives CDR1 SNHLY, CDR2 FYNNEI. The CDR3 nucleotides are TGTGCCAGCAGCGTGACAGGGGGTGGGCGGGAGACCCAGTACTTC. As protein: CASSVTGGGRETQYF.

The chain combines TRBV7-2 with TRBJ2-5; 14 positions match TRBD2. Germline assignment: CDR1 SGHTA and CDR2 FQGNSA. This CDR3 region has 17 residues. The V and J ends lost 5 bases and 5 bases, in that order; junction bases with no gene match: 10. The CDR3 region is CASSPTGTSGGLETQYF. CDR3 DNA sequence: TGTGCCAGCAGCCCGACCGGGACTAGCGGGGGACTGGAGACCCAGTACTTC.

The gene calls are TRBV7-2 and TRBJ2-5; 10 bases agree with TRBD2. The germline V gene has CDR1 SGHTA and CDR2 FQGNSA. This CDR3 comprises 15 residues. V lost 6 bases and J lost 5; bases outside the gene matches: 9. This CDR3 is CASRPLAGPLETQYF. The CDR3 DNA is TGTGCCAGCAGACCACTAGCGGGGCCGCTGGAGACCCAGTACTTC. The variable domain in full, completed from reference TRBV7-2 and TRBJ2-5, reads GAGVSQSPSNKVTEKGKDVELRCDPISGHTALYWYRQSLGQGLEFLIYFQGNSAPDKSGLPSDRFSAERTGGSVSTLTIQRTQQEDSAVYLCASRPLAGPLETQYFGPGTRLLVL.

The chain couples TRBV3-1 (or the pseudogene TRBV3-2) to TRBJ2-1; TRBD2 aligns across 7 bases. The CDR3 sequence is 15 residues long. The germline V gene encodes CDR1 LGHDT and CDR2 YNNKEL (reference sequence). Unmatched junction bases numbered 7, after V lost 4 bases and J lost 4 bases. In DNA form, the CDR3 reads TGTGCCAGCAGCCCCGGACTAGAGAGGTACAATGAGCAGTTCTTC. It is translated as CASSPGLERYNEQFF.

The V gene is TRBV6-6, the J gene TRBJ1-6; 9 bases are shared with TRBD1. V shed 2 bases and J 9 bases; nucleotides not matched to a gene: 5. CDR1 MNHNY and CDR2 SVGAGI come from the germline V gene (reference sequence). This CDR3 comprises 15 residues. The CDR3 sequence: CASSYPRDRVSPLHF. The CDR3 coding sequence is TGTGCCAGCAGTTACCCACGGGACAGGGTTTCACCCCTCCACTTT.